This T cell receptor beta chain was recovered during a study of post-analysis software for immune sequencing data (dated by TCRdb to 2014 to 2015). Study-wide context: Relapsing-remitting, secondary progressive and progressive-relapsing multiple sclerosis were recorded as disease courses, and subtype annotation was lacking for some patients. A subset of samples was prepared in parallel using single-end sample barcoding, then pooled and co-amplified after Illumina adapter ligation. The multiple sclerosis patient repertoires were compared with about a dozen previously published healthy control repertoires from donors aged about 6 to 26 years.

General findings and caveats noted by the study authors: The control group was slightly older than the multiple sclerosis patient group. Significantly higher frequencies in patients than in controls were found for several TRBV segments, including TRBV5-6, TRBV5-1 and TRBV20-1. Direct clustering with F measure revealed strong co-clustering of samples prepared in the same batch, which led to a batch-effect correction. Multiple sclerosis patients had significantly lower normalized Chao1 diversity than controls, a result that suggests substantial peripheral T-cell clonal expansion.

To demonstrate the VDJtools post-analysis software, the study profiled TCR beta repertoires from the peripheral blood of 10 to 15 young patients with multiple sclerosis. Multiple sclerosis patients were children and adolescents aged 6 to 15 years. The library was made by PCR. The listed sequencing device is Illumina HiSeq 2500. Unique molecular identifiers were incorporated into TCR beta cDNA libraries to reduce PCR and sequencing biases. Every 1 to 10 million input T cells yielded about 500,000 cDNA molecules, meaning each molecule approximated one T cell. The patient libraries were prepared and sequenced with the same protocol used for the earlier healthy control dataset. Within a given batch, samples were prepared together, multiplexed and sequenced on the same HiSeq lane. In the paper's pipeline: MIGEC handled the raw barcoded reads, throwing out single-read molecular identifier groups before consensus assembly and CDR3 extraction. VDJtools was used for post-analysis of the clonotype tables, with diversity normalized by down-sampling every dataset to the smallest sample size. To correct batch-related cross-sample contamination, repertoire overlap clustering matched CDR3 amino acid sequences but not nucleotide sequences. The raw public data were reprocessed by TCRdb itself: fastp quality trimming at Q25, MiXCR clonotype calling, in-frame beta chains only. One record per CDR3 amino acid sequence lists the most common genes and DNA. V and J calls and clone size were set by TCRdb, not the authors. Present in this sample are hundreds of thousands of distinct CDR3 sequences, 25% to 30% of which were seen just once. The leading ten clones occupy around 0.56% of the sample.

The CDR3 holds 18 amino acids from the cysteine to the phenylalanine. The entry retains the CDR3 DNA only, 54 bases that are in frame from base 1. In the germline V gene, CDR1 corresponds to LGHNA and CDR2 to YSLEER. This clonotype was picked up a small number of times. No antigen is known for it. A read error may account for a junction end that differs from germline. This sequence originates from a girl aged 10-17 years with multiple sclerosis. The V and J genes are TRBV4-3 and TRBJ2-1, and perhaps TRBD2 as D gene, on 6 matching bases. The sample comprised blood. The sequenced DNA: TGCGCTAGCAGCCAATATCCGGGGGTTCAGAGCTCCTACAATGAGCAGTTCTTC. Its amino acids are CASSQYPGVQSSYNEQFF.